This entry lists 20 T cell receptor beta chains sequenced from one sample in a study of post-analysis software for immune sequencing data. Carried by the TCR beta cDNA libraries were unique molecular identifiers. TCRdb re-called the PCR reads with MiXCR, one entry per CDR3 protein. Found here are about 540,000 distinct CDR3 sequences, around 31% of them singletons; the top ten hold around 6%. These TCRs' antigens remain unknown. Study findings and constraints: Patients had higher frequencies than controls of a handful of TRBV segments, including TRBV5-6, TRBV5-1 and TRBV20-1.

The source material was blood. The receptors were sampled from a girl under 18 with multiple sclerosis.

This clonotype was recorded once. The chain uses TRBV4-1 and TRBJ1-3; 8 bases fit TRBD1. Trimming took 5 bases from V and 3 from J; bases not matched to a gene: 15. Germline CDR1 and CDR2: MGHRA and YSYEKL. This CDR3 has 18 amino acids. The CDR3 coding sequence is TGCGCCAGCAGCATCCGTACCGGGACAGGCTTACTTGGAAACACCATATATTTT. Its protein product is CASSIRTGTGLLGNTIYF.

The chain recombines TRBV3-1 with TRBJ1-1; D call uncertain. Looked up from germline, CDR1 is LGHDT and CDR2 is YNNKEL (reference sequence). V was clipped by 1 base and J by 3 bases, with 15 bases between them. The CDR3 extends over 16 amino acids. The CDR3: CASSQGPGRGYTEAFF. In nucleotides, the CDR3 is TGTGCCAGCAGCCAAGGCCCGGGGAGAGGATACACTGAAGCTTTCTTT.

A few counts support this clonotype. The chain couples TRBV10-3 to TRBJ2-5; D ambiguous. CDR3 length: 13 residues. Between the trimmed V and J ends, which lost 0 bases and 1 base, there was a span of 3 bases. Germline V gene data show CDR1 as ENHRY and CDR2 as SYGVKD. The CDR3, as DNA: TGTGCCATCAGTGAGTCGTTCCAAGAGACCCAGTACTTC. This codes for CAISESFQETQYF.

The chain is built from TRBV6-5 and TRBJ2-3; D remains ambiguous. V was pared by 5 bases and J by 4 bases, with 13 bases between. The CDR3 extends over 14 amino acids. Germline assignment: CDR1 MNHEY and CDR2 SVGAGI. CDR3 in DNA: TGTGCCAGCAGTGTTTACTCCCGGGCAGATACGCAGTATTTT. It yields the protein CASSVYSRADTQYF.

The chain is built from TRBV4-2 and TRBJ1-1, with 8 bases that match TRBD1. The germline V gene encodes CDR1 LGHNA and CDR2 YNFKEQ. This CDR3 has 14 amino acids. J gave up 7 bases and V 3 bases, and 7 bases lay outside the gene matches. The CDR3 spells CASSQARGRGEAFF. The CDR3 bases are TGTGCCAGCAGCCAGGCCAGGGGGCGCGGTGAAGCTTTCTTT.

The V call is TRBV5-1, the J call TRBJ2-3; either TRBD1 or TRBD2 may fit D (6 bases each). The germline CDR1 and CDR2 sequences are SGHRS and YFSETQ. The ends were cut back, 2 bases at V and 2 bases at J, with 9 bases in the middle. CDR3 length: 14 residues. This CDR3 reads CASSLRGDTDTQYF. DNA of the CDR3: TGCGCCAGCAGCTTAAGGGGGGACACAGATACGCAGTATTTT. Drawing the rest from reference TRBV5-1 and TRBJ2-3, the complete variable domain is KAGVTQTPRYLIKTRGQQVTLSCSPISGHRSVSWYQQTPGQGLQFLFEYFSETQRNKGNFPGRFSGRQFSNSRSEMNVSTLELGDSALYLCASSLRGDTDTQYFGPGTRLTVL.

This clonotype has more than one count but fewer than ten. The rearrangement uses TRBV15 and TRBJ2-4; D unclear. The CDR3 extends over 14 amino acids. Deletions cut 4 bases from V and 7 bases from J, with 14 bases between. Germline CDR1 and CDR2: LNHNV and YYDKDF (reference sequence). The CDR3 region has the DNA TGTGCCACCAGCACCCCCTCGGATTTGAACATTCAGTACTTC. Translation gives CATSTPSDLNIQYF.

This clonotype appeared a few times. The chain uses TRBV10-3 and TRBJ2-3; D not resolved. The CDR3 contains 15 residues. The ends were cut back, 6 bases at V and 0 bases at J, with 13 bases in the middle. The germline V gene encodes CDR1 ENHRY and CDR2 SYGVKD. The CDR3 DNA sequence: TGTGCCATCAGGGGCCGTGAGTTAAGCACAGATACGCAGTATTTT. Its translation is CAIRGRELSTDTQYF.

The table lists this clonotype with many counts. In DNA form, the CDR3 reads TGTGCCAGCACCCGAATCCACCTAGCGGGGGTAATCCACGAGCAGTACTTC. Protein: CASTRIHLAGVIHEQYF. J is TRBJ2-7 and V is TRBV6-1; TRBD2 matches at 10 bases. Germline CDR1 is MNHNS and CDR2 is SASEGT. Germline trimming cut 7 bases from V and 5 bases from J; bases unmatched to any gene: 17. The CDR3 length is 17 residues.

CDR3 sequence reads: CASSFISQGAGNGYTF. The DNA of the CDR3 is TGCGCCAGCAGCTTCATTTCCCAGGGGGCTGGGAATGGCTACACCTTC. The chain is built from TRBV5-1 and TRBJ1-2; 8 bases match TRBD1. The V and J ends lost 2 bases and 6 bases, in that order; junction bases with no gene match: 12. There are 16 residues in the CDR3. Germline V gene sequence: CDR1 SGHRS, CDR2 YFSETQ.

This clonotype was seen a handful of times. This rearrangement joins TRBV29-1 to TRBJ2-3, with 8 bases fitting TRBD1. V lost 3 bases and J lost 3; bases outside the gene matches: 14. Germline loops: CDR1 SQVTM, CDR2 ANQGSEA. The CDR3 sequence is 17 residues long. For the CDR3, the DNA is TGCAGCGTTGACTTCGACGGCAGGGGGCGCTGGACAGATACGCAGTATTTT. As protein: CSVDFDGRGRWTDTQYF.

The chain combines TRBV6-5 with TRBJ1-1; 7 bases align to TRBD1. The CDR3 spans 14 residues. The germline gives CDR1 MNHEY, CDR2 SVGAGI. The J segment lost 6 bases and the V segment lost 7 bases, leaving 11 bases of the junction unmatched. CDR3 sequence reads: CASIEDRLGAEAFF. CDR3 nucleotides: TGTGCCAGCATTGAGGACAGGCTGGGGGCTGAAGCTTTCTTT.

V is TRBV6-1 and J is TRBJ2-7; D uncertain. CDR3 length equals 16 residues. Germline lookup yields CDR1 MNHNS and CDR2 SASEGT. V gave up 1 base and J gave up 4 bases, with 17 bases separating them. The CDR3 bases are TGTGCCAGCAGTGAAGTCGCAGCCATCCCTATGTACGAGCAGTACTTC. As protein: CASSEVAAIPMYEQYF.

Worth noting for this clonotype: This sequence may be a read error, since a much larger clone differs from it by one base. The genes are TRBV7-2 and TRBJ2-6; unclear D gene. Germline lookup yields CDR1 SGHTA and CDR2 FQGNSA. The CDR3 totals 12 residues. The CDR3 reads CACSWLANVLTF. In DNA, the CDR3 is TGTGCCTGCAGTTGGCTGGCCAACGTCCTGACTTTC.

V and J are TRBV9 and TRBJ2-1, with D perhaps TRBD2 (6 bases). CDR1 and CDR2 from the germline V gene are SGDLS and YYNGEE. The CDR3 length is 16 residues. Trimming removed 4 bases at V and 12 bases at J, with 26 bases between. The CDR3 DNA follows: TGTGCCAGCAGCCCGACTGGGGGGAGGTTGCATGAGGTGCAGTTCTTC. This gives the protein CASSPTGGRLHEVQFF.

The gene calls are TRBV20-1 and TRBJ1-2; TRBD1 agrees at 7 bases. There are 13 residues in the CDR3. V dropped 6 bases and J dropped 4; count of bases not matched to a gene: 8. Germline V gives CDR1 DFQATT, CDR2 SNEGSKA (reference sequence). The CDR3 sequence: CSALGQESYGYTF. The CDR3, as DNA: TGCAGTGCCCTCGGACAGGAAAGCTATGGCTACACCTTC.

This chain connects TRBV3-1 to TRBJ2-3; TRBD2 aligns across 10 bases. V lost 3 bases and J lost 2; bases outside the gene matches: 8. Germline lookup yields CDR1 LGHDT and CDR2 YNNKEL (reference sequence). This CDR3 is built from 17 residues. The CDR3 DNA sequence: TGTGCCAGCAGCCAGTTACTAGCGGGGAGAAACACAGATACGCAGTATTTT. This codes for CASSQLLAGRNTDTQYF.

The V call is TRBV2, the J call TRBJ2-3, with 11 bases fitting TRBD2. In germline, CDR1 is SNHLY, CDR2 FYNNEI. This CDR3 comprises 17 residues. The ends lost 6 bases at V and 0 bases at J; junction bases unmatched: 8. The CDR3 is CASRAPGLAESTDTQYF. CDR3 sequence (DNA): TGTGCCAGCAGGGCCCCGGGACTAGCGGAGAGCACAGATACGCAGTATTTT. Together with reference TRBV2 and TRBJ2-3, the CDR3 gives the full variable domain: EPEVTQTPSHQVTQMGQEVILRCVPISNHLYFYWYRQILGQKVEFLVSFYNNEISEKSEIFDDQFSVERPDGSNFTLKIRSTKLEDSAMYFCASRAPGLAESTDTQYFGPGTRLTVL.

The chain links TRBV5-5 to TRBJ2-2; 14 nucleotides line up with TRBD2. The V segment lost 4 bases and the J segment 6 bases; nucleotides outside the gene matches: 5. The CDR3 is 16 amino acids. Germline CDR1 is SGHKS and CDR2 is YYEKEE (reference sequence). The CDR3 reads CASSPGLAGEAGELFF. The CDR3 DNA reads as TGTGCCAGCAGCCCGGGACTAGCGGGGGAAGCCGGGGAGCTGTTTTTT.

To note about this clonotype: One end of the junction varies from germline; a read error may be responsible. The chain employs TRBV29-1 and TRBJ1-4; maybe TRBD1 (5 bases). The CDR3 has 15 residues. CDR1 is SQVTM and CDR2 is ANQGSEA in the germline V gene. The CDR3 reads CSVEAPPGGGEKRFF. CDR3 coding DNA: TGCAGCGTTGAAGCCCCCCCCGGGGGTGGGGAAAAACGGTTTTTT.